Presented here are 16 T cell receptor beta chains from one specimen sequenced in a study of T cell responses to AZD1222 COVID-19 vaccine. Data came from immunoSEQ multiplex PCR; TCRdb stores just in-frame clones and leaves some out. In the table there are about 150,000 clones, 75% to 95% of which are singletons. Sequenced here: peripheral blood, sampled on day 0 of AZD1222 vaccination. These TCRs come from an adult in good health.

The count of this clone is one. In DNA, the CDR3 is TGTGCCAGCAGCTTCTCCGGGGTAGCGGTTTACAATGAGCAGTTCTTC. Protein product: CASSFSGVAVYNEQFF. The rearrangement links TRBV11-2 to TRBJ2-1; tentative D call: TRBD2 (6 bases). Germline V gene data show CDR1 as SGHAT and CDR2 as FQNNGV. The CDR3 has 16 amino acids. V lost 3 bases and J 4 bases, leaving 16 bases between the germline ends.

This clone was observed a single time. The chain has TRBV18 and TRBJ2-5; no clear D gene. Germline CDR1 KGHSH, CDR2 LQKENI. This CDR3 is built from 14 residues. V was trimmed by 5 bases and J by 5 bases, leaving 15 bases between them. CDR3 bases: TGTGCCAGCTCATCCAAAGTCCTCGGGGAGACCCAGTACTTC. Translating gives CASSSKVLGETQYF.

This chain connects TRBV7-6 to TRBJ2-5, with D possibly matching TRBD1 (6 bases). The germline CDR1 and CDR2 sequences are SGHVS and FNYEAQ. V was trimmed by 9 bases and J by 5 bases, leaving 16 bases between them. CDR3 length: 13 residues. The CDR3 spells CASQYRVDETQYF. The CDR3 bases are TGTGCCAGTCAATACAGGGTAGACGAGACCCAGTACTTC.

This chain uses TRBV7-9 with TRBJ1-2, with 8 bases lining up with TRBD1. There are 13 residues in the CDR3. With V trimmed by 5 bases and J by 8 bases, 7 bases remained unmatched. Germline lookup yields CDR1 SEHNR and CDR2 FQNEAQ (reference sequence). CDR3 amino acids: CASSPGGALGYTF. The CDR3 DNA is TGTGCCAGCAGCCCAGGGGGCGCGTTGGGCTACACCTTC.

The rearrangement joins TRBV15 to TRBJ1-2, with a weak D call TRBD1 (5 bases). The CDR3 extends over 14 amino acids. With 5 bases removed from V and 3 bases from J, the gap between germline ends came to 13 bases. The germline gives CDR1 LNHNV, CDR2 YYDKDF (reference sequence). CDR3 bases: TGTGCCACCAGCCCCCGCAGGGTTGACTATGGCTACACCTTC. This gives the protein CATSPRRVDYGYTF.

The genes are TRBV30 and TRBJ2-2; unclear D gene. Per germline, CDR1 GTSNPN and CDR2 SVGIG (reference sequence). With 0 bases removed from V and 3 bases from J, the gap between germline ends came to 14 bases. The CDR3 length is 16 residues. The CDR3 loop reads CAWSVGHQWDTGELFF. In DNA form, the CDR3 reads TGTGCCTGGAGTGTAGGGCACCAATGGGACACCGGGGAGCTGTTTTTT. The complete variable domain, with remaining parts taken from reference TRBV30 and TRBJ2-2, reads SQTIHQWPATLVQPVGSPLSLECTVEGTSNPNLYWYRQAAGRGLQLLFYSVGIGQISSEVPQNLSASRPQDRQFILSSKKLLLSDSGFYLCAWSVGHQWDTGELFFGEGSRLTVL.

This clone was recorded once. The rearrangement links TRBV7-3 to TRBJ2-1; 10 bases are a match to TRBD2. This CDR3 spans 14 amino acids. The germline V gene has CDR1 SGHTA and CDR2 FQGTGA. Germline trimming cut 5 bases from V and 10 bases from J; bases unmatched to any gene: 8. CDR3 DNA sequence: TGTGCCAGCAGCGTCCCGGGACTAGCGCCCGAGCAGTTCTTC. This sequence encodes CASSVPGLAPEQFF.

CDR3: CASSYSRVGHEQFF. The CDR3 bases are TGTGCCAGCAGTTACTCGAGAGTCGGGCATGAGCAGTTCTTC. The rearrangement links TRBV6-5 to TRBJ2-1; no clear D. V lost 0 bases, J lost 8 bases, and 11 bases lay in between. In germline, CDR1 is MNHEY, CDR2 SVGAGI. The CDR3 length is 14 residues.

CDR3 sequence: CASRPGRGNQPQHF. CDR3 sequence (DNA): TGTGCCAGCAGACCGGGCCGCGGGAATCAGCCCCAGCATTTT. The rearrangement uses TRBV27 and TRBJ1-5, with D unclear. Germline V gene data show CDR1 as MNHEY and CDR2 as SMNVEV (reference sequence). There are 14 residues in the CDR3. V was trimmed by 6 bases and J by 4 bases, leaving 13 bases between them.

The chain couples TRBV28 to TRBJ2-7; 10 bases are shared with TRBD1. CDR1 and CDR2 from the germline V gene are MDHEN and SYDVKM. V trimming: 5 bases; J trimming: 4 bases; junction bases outside the gene matches: 5. The CDR3 length is 14 residues. The CDR3 loop reads CASSPGQGGYEQYF. The CDR3 bases are TGTGCCAGCAGTCCCGGACAGGGGGGTTACGAGCAGTACTTC.

The chain combines TRBV5-5 with TRBJ2-7; D is unclear. The CDR3 runs 12 residues. Germline V CDR1 and CDR2: SGHKS, YYEKEE (reference sequence). V gave up 2 bases and J gave up 4 bases, with 7 bases separating them. The CDR3 protein is CASSFMGYEQYF. The CDR3, as DNA: TGTGCCAGCAGCTTTATGGGGTACGAGCAGTACTTC.

A note on this clone: The sample holds other DNA sequences that translate to the same CDR3. The V call is TRBV28, the J call TRBJ1-1; no reliable D call. CDR1 is MDHEN and CDR2 is SYDVKM in the germline V gene. V lost 6 bases, J lost 1 base, and 6 bases lay in between. This CDR3 has 12 residues. CDR3 in amino acids: CASSLGNTEAFF. The CDR3 bases are TGTGCCAGCAGCCTAGGGAACACTGAAGCTTTCTTT.

This chain uses TRBV6-5 with TRBJ1-5; 7 positions match TRBD1. The CDR3 has 14 amino acids. Losses at the gene ends were 5 bases for V and 1 base for J; bases not matched to a gene: 2. The germline CDR1 and CDR2 sequences are MNHEY and SVGAGI. The CDR3 region is CASSPRGSNQPQHF. DNA for the CDR3: TGTGCCAGCAGTCCCAGGGGGAGCAATCAGCCCCAGCATTTT.

This chain connects TRBV5-8 to TRBJ1-5; D uncertain. CDR1 and CDR2 (germline): SGHTS, YDEGEE. V lost 0 bases, J lost 3 bases, and 10 bases lay in between. This CDR3 contains 15 residues. CDR3 nucleotides: TGTGCCAGCAGCTTGGTATGGCCCCCCAATCAGCCCCAGCATTTT. It yields the protein CASSLVWPPNQPQHF.

Here the CDR3 DNA reads TGTGCCAGCAGCGTGATCGGGACCCTGCTGGTGGATGAGCAGTTCTTC. It yields the protein CASSVIGTLLVDEQFF. The V and J genes are TRBV9 and TRBJ2-1, with D perhaps matching TRBD1 or TRBD2 (5 bases each). The germline gives CDR1 SGDLS, CDR2 YYNGEE. Between the trimmed V and J ends, which lost 2 bases and 8 bases, there was a span of 20 bases. This CDR3 spans 16 amino acids. The variable domain in full, with the rest retrieved from reference TRBV9 and TRBJ2-1, is DSGVTQTPKHLITATGQRVTLRCSPRSGDLSVYWYQQSLDQGLQFLIQYYNGEERAKGNILERFSAQQFPDLHSELNLSSLELGDSALYFCASSVIGTLLVDEQFFGPGTRLTVL.

The table lists this clone with a count of one. V and J are TRBV6-5 and TRBJ2-3, with D possibly TRBD2 on 7 matching bases. The CDR3 is made up of 16 amino acids. Trimming cost V 4 bases and J 7 bases, with 21 bases left between them. Germline lookup yields CDR1 MNHEY and CDR2 SVGAGI. For the CDR3, the DNA is TGTGCCAGCAGTTCCCCCTTTGGGGGGGGGCTACATACGCAGTATTTT. This gives the protein CASSSPFGGGLHTQYF.